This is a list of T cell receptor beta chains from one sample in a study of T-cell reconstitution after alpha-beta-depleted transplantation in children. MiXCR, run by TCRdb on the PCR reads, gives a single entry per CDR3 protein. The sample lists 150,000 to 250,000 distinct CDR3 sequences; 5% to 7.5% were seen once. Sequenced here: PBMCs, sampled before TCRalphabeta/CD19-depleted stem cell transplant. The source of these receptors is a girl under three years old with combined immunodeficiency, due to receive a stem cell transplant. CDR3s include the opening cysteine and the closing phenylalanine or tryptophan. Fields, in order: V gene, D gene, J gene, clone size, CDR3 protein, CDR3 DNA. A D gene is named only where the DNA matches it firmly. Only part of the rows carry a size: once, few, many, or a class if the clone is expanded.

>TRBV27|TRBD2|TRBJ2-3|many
CASSPTSDPDTQYF
TGTGCCAGCAGTCCGACTAGCGACCCAGATACGCAGTATTTT
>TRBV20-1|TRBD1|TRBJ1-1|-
CTPPGQGTTEAFF
TGCACCCCTCCGGGACAGGGAACCACTGAAGCTTTCTTT
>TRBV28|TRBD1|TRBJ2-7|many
CASSQSDRAFSYEQYF
TGTGCCAGCAGTCAGAGCGACAGGGCCTTCTCCTACGAGCAGTACTTC
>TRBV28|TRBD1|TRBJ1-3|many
CASSPPGTELGNTIYF
TGTGCCAGCAGCCCACCCGGGACAGAGCTTGGAAACACCATATATTTT
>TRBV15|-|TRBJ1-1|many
CATSRDWRPAFF
TGTGCCACCAGCAGAGATTGGAGGCCCGCTTTCTTT
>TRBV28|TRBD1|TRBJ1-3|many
CASSLIQGAAGNTIYF
TGTGCCAGCAGTTTGATTCAGGGGGCGGCCGGAAACACCATATATTTT
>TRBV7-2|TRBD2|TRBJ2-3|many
CASSMTSGGATDTQYF
TGTGCCAGCAGCATGACTAGCGGGGGGGCCACAGATACGCAGTATTTT
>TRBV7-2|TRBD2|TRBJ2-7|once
CASSPAGGGFAPYEQYF
TGTGCCAGCAGCCCCGCGGGAGGGGGCTTTGCCCCCTACGAGCAGTACTTC
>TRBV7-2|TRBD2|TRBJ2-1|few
CASSFLRREGEQFF
TGTGCCAGCAGCTTCCTTCGGCGGGAGGGTGAGCAGTTCTTC
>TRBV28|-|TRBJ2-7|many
CASTIPHPPYEQYF
TGTGCCAGCACTATTCCCCACCCCCCCTACGAGCAGTACTTC
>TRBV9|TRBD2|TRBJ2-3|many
CASSEGLAGVLPSDTQYF
TGTGCCAGCAGCGAGGGACTAGCGGGAGTCCTTCCCTCAGATACGCAGTATTTT
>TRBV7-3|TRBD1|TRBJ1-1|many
CASSNGTGRFGAEAFF
TGTGCCAGCAGCAACGGGACAGGGAGGTTCGGCGCTGAAGCTTTCTTT
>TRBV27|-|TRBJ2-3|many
CASSFGSTDTQYF
TGTGCCAGCAGTTTTGGGTCCACAGATACGCAGTATTTT
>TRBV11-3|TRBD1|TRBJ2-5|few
CASSGQDREEETQYF
TGTGCCAGCAGCGGACAGGACAGGGAAGAAGAGACCCAGTACTTC
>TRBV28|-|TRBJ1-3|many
CATRPTGSGNTIYF
TGTGCCACAAGACCGACGGGGTCTGGAAACACCATATATTTT
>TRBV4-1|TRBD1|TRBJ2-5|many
CASSQFPTGGETQYF
TGCGCCAGCAGCCAATTCCCGACAGGGGGAGAGACCCAGTACTTC
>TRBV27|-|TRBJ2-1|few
CASSLFAGEGDYYNEQFF
TGTGCCAGCAGTTTATTTGCGGGAGAGGGGGACTACTACAATGAGCAGTTCTTC
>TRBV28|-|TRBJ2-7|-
CASSLGRGGSYEQYF
TGTGCCAGCAGTTTAGGCAGGGGCGGCTCCTACGAGCAGTACTTC
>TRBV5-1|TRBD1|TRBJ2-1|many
CASSVDRYNEQFF
TGCGCCAGCAGCGTGGACAGGTACAATGAGCAGTTCTTC
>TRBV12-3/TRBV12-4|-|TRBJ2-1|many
CASSSGQDYNEQFF
TGTGCCAGCAGTTCAGGTCAGGACTACAATGAGCAGTTCTTC
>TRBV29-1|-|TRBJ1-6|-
CSVEDSAVPGSPLHF
TGCAGCGTTGAAGATTCAGCCGTTCCGGGGTCACCCCTCCACTTT
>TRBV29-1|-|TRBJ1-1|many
CSVLTLNTEAFF
TGCAGCGTGTTGACATTGAACACTGAAGCTTTCTTT
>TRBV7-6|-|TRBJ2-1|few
CASSLGTKVGNEQFF
TGTGCCAGCAGCTTAGGGACAAAGGTGGGCAATGAGCAGTTCTTC
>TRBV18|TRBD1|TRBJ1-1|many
CASSPYYGAGGLNTEAFF
TGTGCCAGCTCACCTTACTACGGGGCAGGGGGGCTGAACACTGAAGCTTTCTTT
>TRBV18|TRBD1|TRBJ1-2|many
CASSPTGTGSFGYTF
TGTGCCAGCTCACCAACGGGGACAGGGAGTTTTGGCTACACCTTC
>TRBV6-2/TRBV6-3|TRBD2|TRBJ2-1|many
CASSYLGLAVYNEQFF
TGTGCCAGCAGTTACTTGGGACTAGCGGTCTACAATGAGCAGTTCTTC
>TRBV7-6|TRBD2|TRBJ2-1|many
CASSRTPPAGTYNEQFF
TGTGCCAGCAGCCGGACCCCCCCAGCGGGGACCTACAATGAGCAGTTCTTC
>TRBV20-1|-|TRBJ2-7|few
CSGTPGTSYEQYF
TGCAGTGGCACACCCGGGACTTCCTACGAGCAGTACTTC
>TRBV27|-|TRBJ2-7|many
CASSDGELPYEQYF
TGTGCCAGCAGCGACGGTGAATTGCCCTACGAGCAGTACTTC
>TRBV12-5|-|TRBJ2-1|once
CASGPTFNERFF
TGTGCTAGTGGCCCGACTTTCAATGAGCGGTTCTTC
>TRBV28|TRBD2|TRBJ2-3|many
CASSLGGGSTDTQYF
TGTGCCAGCAGTTTAGGGGGGGGTAGCACAGATACGCAGTATTTT
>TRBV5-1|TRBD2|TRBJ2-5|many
CASSYLAGGPEETQYF
TGCGCCAGCAGTTATCTAGCGGGAGGGCCGGAAGAGACCCAGTACTTC
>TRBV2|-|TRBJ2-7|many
CASRIFSPNEQYF
TGTGCCAGCAGAATCTTTTCCCCCAACGAGCAGTACTTC